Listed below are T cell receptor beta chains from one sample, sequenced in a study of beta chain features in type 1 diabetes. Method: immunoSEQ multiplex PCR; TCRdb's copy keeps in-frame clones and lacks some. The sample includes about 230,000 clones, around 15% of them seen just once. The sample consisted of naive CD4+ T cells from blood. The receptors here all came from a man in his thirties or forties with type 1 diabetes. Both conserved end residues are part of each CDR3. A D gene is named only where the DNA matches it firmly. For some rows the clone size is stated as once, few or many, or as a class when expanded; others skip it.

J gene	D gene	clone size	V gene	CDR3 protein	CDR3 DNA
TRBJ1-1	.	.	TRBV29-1	CSVVPTGLNTEAFF	TGCAGCGTTGTCCCTACAGGGCTGAACACTGAAGCTTTCTTT
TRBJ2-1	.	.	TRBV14	CASSQVIGSSYNEQFF	TGTGCCAGCAGCCAAGTTATCGGGAGCTCCTACAATGAGCAGTTCTTC
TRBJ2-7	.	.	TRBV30	CAWSVEGNYEQYF	TGTGCCTGGAGTGTGGAGGGAAACTACGAGCAGTACTTC
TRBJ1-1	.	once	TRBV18	CASSPTEMNTEAFF	TGTGCCAGCTCGCCGACAGAAATGAACACTGAAGCTTTCTTT
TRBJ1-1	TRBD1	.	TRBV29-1	CSVEGQGTEAFF	TGCAGCGTTGAGGGACAGGGAACTGAAGCTTTCTTT
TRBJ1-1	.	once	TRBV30	CAWGTARGAFF	TGTGCCTGGGGAACTGCCCGAGGGGCTTTCTTT
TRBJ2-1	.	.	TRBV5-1	CASSGGVRNEQFF	TGCGCCAGCAGTGGAGGGGTAAGGAATGAGCAGTTCTTC
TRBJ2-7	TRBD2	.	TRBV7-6	CASSPAGDLYEQYF	TGTGCCAGCAGCCCAGCGGGAGATCTCTACGAGCAGTACTTC
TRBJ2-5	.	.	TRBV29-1	CSANRDETQYF	TGCAGCGCTAACAGGGACGAGACCCAGTACTTC
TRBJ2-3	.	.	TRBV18	CASSPHQESTDTQYF	TGTGCCAGCTCACCCCATCAGGAATCCACAGATACGCAGTATTTT
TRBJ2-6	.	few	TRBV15	CATRDSGANVLTF	TGTGCCACCAGGGACTCCGGGGCCAACGTCCTGACTTTC
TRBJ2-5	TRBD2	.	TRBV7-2	CASSAHGTSGTETQYF	TGTGCCAGCAGCGCACATGGGACTAGCGGGACGGAGACCCAGTACTTC
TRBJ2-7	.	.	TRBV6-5	CASSKLVSYEQYF	TGTGCCAGCAGCAAACTTGTCTCCTACGAGCAGTACTTC
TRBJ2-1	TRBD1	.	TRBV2	CASSVRDRYNEQFF	TGTGCCAGCAGTGTTAGGGACAGGTACAATGAGCAGTTCTTC
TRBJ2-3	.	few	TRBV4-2	CASRVSGASTDTQYF	TGTGCCAGCAGGGTTAGCGGAGCGAGCACAGATACGCAGTATTTT
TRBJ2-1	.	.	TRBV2	CASSRETINEQFF	TGTGCCAGCAGTCGTGAAACTATAAATGAGCAGTTCTTC
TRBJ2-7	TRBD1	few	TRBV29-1	CSASGQGRGEQYF	TGCAGCGCGAGCGGACAGGGAAGGGGCGAGCAGTACTTC
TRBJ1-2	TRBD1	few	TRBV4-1	CASSQPGQDAYGYTF	TGCGCCAGCAGCCAGCCGGGACAGGACGCCTATGGCTACACCTTC
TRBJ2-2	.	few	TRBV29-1	CSVDAGVNTGELFF	TGCAGCGTTGATGCAGGGGTGAACACCGGGGAGCTGTTTTTT
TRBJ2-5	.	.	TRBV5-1	CASSREQGETQYF	TGCGCCAGCAGCCGGGAACAGGGAGAGACCCAGTACTTC
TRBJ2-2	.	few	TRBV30	CAWNPQGSGELFF	TGTGCCTGGAACCCTCAGGGCTCCGGGGAGCTGTTTTTT
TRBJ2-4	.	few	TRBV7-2	CASSLEVWGAKNIQYF	TGTGCCAGCAGCTTAGAGGTTTGGGGGGCCAAAAACATTCAGTACTTC
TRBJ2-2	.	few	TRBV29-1	CSAGLLGGELFF	TGCAGCGCGGGACTCCTCGGCGGGGAGCTGTTTTTT
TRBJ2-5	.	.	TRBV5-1	CASSPDQETQYF	TGCGCCAGCAGCCCCGATCAAGAGACCCAGTACTTC
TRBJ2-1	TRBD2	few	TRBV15	CATSRDFGLANEQFF	TGTGCCACCAGCAGAGATTTCGGACTAGCCAACGAGCAGTTCTTC
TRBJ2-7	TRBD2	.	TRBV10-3	CAISESGLAGGQNEQYF	TGTGCCATCAGTGAGTCGGGACTAGCGGGAGGGCAAAACGAGCAGTACTTC
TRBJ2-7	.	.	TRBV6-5	CASSYSGTPKDEQYF	TGTGCCAGCAGTTACTCGGGGACCCCGAAGGACGAGCAGTACTTC
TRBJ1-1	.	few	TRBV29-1	CSVAQAVKGTEAFF	TGCAGCGTTGCACAGGCTGTGAAGGGCACTGAAGCTTTCTTT
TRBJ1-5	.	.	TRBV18	CASSPPRGGNQPQHF	TGTGCCAGCTCACCACCAAGGGGCGGTAATCAGCCCCAGCATTTT
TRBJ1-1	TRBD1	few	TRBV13	CASSLVPGQARNTEAFF	TGTGCCAGCAGCTTAGTACCGGGACAGGCTAGGAACACTGAAGCTTTCTTT
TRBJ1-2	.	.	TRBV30	CAWSPRSHGYTF	TGTGCCTGGAGTCCTCGTAGCCATGGCTACACCTTC
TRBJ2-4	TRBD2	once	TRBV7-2	CASSTAGVPKNIQYF	TGTGCCAGCAGCACAGCGGGGGTACCCAAAAACATTCAGTACTTC
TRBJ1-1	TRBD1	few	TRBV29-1	CSVRGQGPSEAFF	TGCAGCGTTCGGGGACAGGGGCCATCCGAAGCTTTCTTT
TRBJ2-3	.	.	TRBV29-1	CSVEDTALGNTQYF	TGCAGCGTTGAAGACACAGCTTTAGGGAATACGCAGTATTTT
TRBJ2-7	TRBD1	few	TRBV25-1	CASSFPGQGYRQYF	TGTGCCAGCAGTTTTCCGGGACAGGGGTACCGGCAGTACTTC
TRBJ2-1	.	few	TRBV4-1	CASRPAGRSSYNEQFF	TGCGCCAGCAGACCAGCTGGCCGGAGCTCCTACAATGAGCAGTTCTTC
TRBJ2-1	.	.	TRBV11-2	CASSLDAGYGNEQFF	TGTGCCAGCAGCTTAGATGCAGGGTATGGCAATGAGCAGTTCTTC
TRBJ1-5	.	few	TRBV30	CAWSPVAGHQPQHF	TGTGCCTGGAGTCCGGTGGCAGGGCATCAGCCCCAGCATTTT
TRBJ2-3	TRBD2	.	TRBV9	CASSSRTSGTNTDTQYF	TGTGCCAGCAGCTCACGGACTAGCGGGACCAACACAGATACGCAGTATTTT
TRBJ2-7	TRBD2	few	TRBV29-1	CSVVSGSHEQYF	TGCAGCGTTGTAAGCGGGAGCCACGAGCAGTACTTC
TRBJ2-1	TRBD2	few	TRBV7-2	CASSLVRLAGIDEQFF	TGTGCCAGCAGCTTAGTTCGTCTAGCGGGAATAGATGAGCAGTTCTTC
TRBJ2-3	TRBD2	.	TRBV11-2	CASSPGGLARDTQYF	TGTGCCAGCAGCCCAGGGGGACTAGCAAGAGATACGCAGTATTTT
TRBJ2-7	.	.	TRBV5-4	CASSLSGLTYEQYF	TGTGCCAGCAGCTTGAGCGGGCTCACCTACGAGCAGTACTTC
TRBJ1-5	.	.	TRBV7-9	CASSLVESQPQHF	TGTGCCAGCAGCTTAGTCGAGAGTCAGCCCCAGCATTTT
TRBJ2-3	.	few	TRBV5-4	CASSLTSTDTQYF	TGTGCCAGCAGCTTGACTAGCACAGATACGCAGTATTTT
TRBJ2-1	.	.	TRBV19	CASSISPWNEQFF	TGTGCCAGTAGTATTAGCCCTTGGAATGAGCAGTTCTTC
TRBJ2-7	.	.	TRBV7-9	CASSFRHEQYF	TGTGCCAGCAGCTTCCGGCACGAGCAGTACTTC
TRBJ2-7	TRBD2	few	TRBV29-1	CSVVRRLAADEQYF	TGCAGCGTTGTGAGGCGGCTAGCGGCTGACGAGCAGTACTTC